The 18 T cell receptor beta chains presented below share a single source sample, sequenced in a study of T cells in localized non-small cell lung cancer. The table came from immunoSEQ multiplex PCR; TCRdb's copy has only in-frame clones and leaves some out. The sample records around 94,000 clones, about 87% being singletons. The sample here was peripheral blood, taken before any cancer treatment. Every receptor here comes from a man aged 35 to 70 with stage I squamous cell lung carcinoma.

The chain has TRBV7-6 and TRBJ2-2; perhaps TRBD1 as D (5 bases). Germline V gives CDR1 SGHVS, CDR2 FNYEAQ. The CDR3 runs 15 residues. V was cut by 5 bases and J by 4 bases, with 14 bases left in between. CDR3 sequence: CASSPGQGITGELFF. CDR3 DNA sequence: TGTGCCAGCAGCCCTGGGCAGGGTATCACCGGGGAGCTGTTTTTT.

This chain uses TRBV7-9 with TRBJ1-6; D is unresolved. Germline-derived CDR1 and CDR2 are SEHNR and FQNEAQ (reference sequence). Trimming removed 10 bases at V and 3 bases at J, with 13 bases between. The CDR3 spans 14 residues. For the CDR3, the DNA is TGTGCCACCGCCAGACTCGGCTATAATTCACCCCTCCACTTT. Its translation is CATARLGYNSPLHF.

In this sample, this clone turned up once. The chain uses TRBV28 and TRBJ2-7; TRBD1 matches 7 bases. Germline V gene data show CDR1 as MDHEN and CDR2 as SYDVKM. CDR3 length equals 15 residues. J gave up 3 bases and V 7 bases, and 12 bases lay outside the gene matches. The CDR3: CASTYGDRARYEQYF. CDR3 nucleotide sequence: TGTGCCAGCACCTACGGTGACAGGGCACGCTACGAGCAGTACTTC.

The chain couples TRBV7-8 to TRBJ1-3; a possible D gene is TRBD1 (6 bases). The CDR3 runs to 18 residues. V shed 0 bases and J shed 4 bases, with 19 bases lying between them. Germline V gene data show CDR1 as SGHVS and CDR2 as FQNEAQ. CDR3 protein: CASSLAPGTRPRGNTIYF. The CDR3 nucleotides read TGTGCCAGCAGCTTAGCGCCAGGGACAAGGCCTCGAGGAAACACCATATATTTT.

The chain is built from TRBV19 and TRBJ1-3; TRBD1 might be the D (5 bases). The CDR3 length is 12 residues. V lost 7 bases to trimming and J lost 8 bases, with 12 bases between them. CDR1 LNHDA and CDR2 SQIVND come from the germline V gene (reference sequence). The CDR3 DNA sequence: TGTGCCAGTACCCGAAGGGGATACACCATATATTTT. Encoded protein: CASTRRGYTIYF.

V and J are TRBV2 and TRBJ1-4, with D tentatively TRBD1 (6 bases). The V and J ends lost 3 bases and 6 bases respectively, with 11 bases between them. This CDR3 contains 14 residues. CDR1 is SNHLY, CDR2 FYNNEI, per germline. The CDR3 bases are TGTGCCAGCAGTGAGGGAGGGGGGTATGAAAAACTGTTTTTT. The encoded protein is CASSEGGGYEKLFF.

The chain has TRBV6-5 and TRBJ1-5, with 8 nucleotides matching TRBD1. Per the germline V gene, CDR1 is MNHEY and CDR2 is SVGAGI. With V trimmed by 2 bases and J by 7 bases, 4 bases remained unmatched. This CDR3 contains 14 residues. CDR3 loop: CASSYGTGTQPQHF. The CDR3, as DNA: TGTGCCAGCAGTTACGGGACAGGAACCCAGCCCCAGCATTTT.

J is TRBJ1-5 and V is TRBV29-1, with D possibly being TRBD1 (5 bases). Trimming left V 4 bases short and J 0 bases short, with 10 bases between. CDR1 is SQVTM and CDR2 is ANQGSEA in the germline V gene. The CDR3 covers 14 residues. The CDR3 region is CSVAFGASNQPQHF. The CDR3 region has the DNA TGCAGCGTTGCATTCGGGGCTAGCAATCAGCCCCAGCATTTT.

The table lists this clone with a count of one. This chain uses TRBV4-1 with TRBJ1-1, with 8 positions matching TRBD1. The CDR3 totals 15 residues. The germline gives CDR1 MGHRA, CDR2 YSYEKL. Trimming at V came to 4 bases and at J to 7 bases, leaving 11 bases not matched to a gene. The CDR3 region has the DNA TGCGCCAGCAGCCTCCAGGGGGCCCGAGTAGGTGAAGCTTTCTTT. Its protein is CASSLQGARVGEAFF.

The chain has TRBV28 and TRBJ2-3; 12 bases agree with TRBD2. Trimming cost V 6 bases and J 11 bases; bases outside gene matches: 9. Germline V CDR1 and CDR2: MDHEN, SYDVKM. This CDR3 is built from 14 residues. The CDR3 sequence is CASRLGLAGRRQYF. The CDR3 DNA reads TGTGCCAGCAGACTTGGACTAGCGGGGAGAAGGCAGTATTTT.

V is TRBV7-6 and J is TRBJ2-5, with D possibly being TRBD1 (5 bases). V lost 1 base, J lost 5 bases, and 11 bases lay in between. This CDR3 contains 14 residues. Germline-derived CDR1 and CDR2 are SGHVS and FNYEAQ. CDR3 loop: CASSLVRVGETQYF. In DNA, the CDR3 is TGTGCCAGCAGCTTAGTCAGGGTAGGGGAGACCCAGTACTTC.

This chain's CDR3 is CASSIMVNTEAFF. The CDR3 DNA reads TGTGCCAGTAGTATTATGGTGAACACTGAAGCTTTCTTT. V gene TRBV19 combines with J gene TRBJ1-1; D not resolved. The V end was cut by 3 bases, the J end by 0 bases, with 5 bases between. Germline V gene data show CDR1 as LNHDA and CDR2 as SQIVND (reference sequence). CDR3 length: 13 residues.

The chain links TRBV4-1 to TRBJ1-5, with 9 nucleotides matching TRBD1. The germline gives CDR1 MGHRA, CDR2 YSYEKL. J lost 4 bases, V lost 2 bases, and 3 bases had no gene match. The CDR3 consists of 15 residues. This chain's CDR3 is CASSQRDRENQPQHF. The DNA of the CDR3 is TGCGCCAGCAGCCAACGGGACAGGGAAAATCAGCCCCAGCATTTT.

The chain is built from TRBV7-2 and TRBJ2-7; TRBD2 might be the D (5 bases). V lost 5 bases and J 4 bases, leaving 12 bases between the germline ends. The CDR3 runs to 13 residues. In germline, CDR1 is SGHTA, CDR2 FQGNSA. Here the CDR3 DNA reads TGTGCCAGCAGCGCAAATAGAGGGTACGAGCAGTACTTC. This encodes CASSANRGYEQYF.

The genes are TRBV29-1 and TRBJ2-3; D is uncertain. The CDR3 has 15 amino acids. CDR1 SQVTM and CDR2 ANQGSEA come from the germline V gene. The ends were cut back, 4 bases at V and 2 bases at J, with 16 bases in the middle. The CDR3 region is CSVVSQALSTDTQYF. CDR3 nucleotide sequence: TGCAGCGTTGTTAGTCAGGCCCTTTCCACAGATACGCAGTATTTT.

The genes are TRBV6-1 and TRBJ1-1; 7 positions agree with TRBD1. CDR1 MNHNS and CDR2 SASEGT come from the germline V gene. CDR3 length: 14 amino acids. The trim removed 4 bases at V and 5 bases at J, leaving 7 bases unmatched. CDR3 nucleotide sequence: TGTGCCAGCAGTGCCGCGACAGGGCTGACTGAAGCTTTCTTT. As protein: CASSAATGLTEAFF.

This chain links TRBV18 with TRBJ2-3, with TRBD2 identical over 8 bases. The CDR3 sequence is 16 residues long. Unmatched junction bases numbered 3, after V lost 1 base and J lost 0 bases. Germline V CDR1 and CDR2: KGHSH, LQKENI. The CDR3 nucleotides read TGTGCCAGCTCACCACTCCAGCGGGGGAGCACAGATACGCAGTATTTT. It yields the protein CASSPLQRGSTDTQYF. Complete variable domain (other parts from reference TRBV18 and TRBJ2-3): NAGVMQNPRHLVRRRGQEARLRCSPMKGHSHVYWYRQLPEEGLKFMVYLQKENIIDESGMPKERFSAEFPKEGPSILRIQQVVRGDSAAYFCASSPLQRGSTDTQYFGPGTRLTVL.

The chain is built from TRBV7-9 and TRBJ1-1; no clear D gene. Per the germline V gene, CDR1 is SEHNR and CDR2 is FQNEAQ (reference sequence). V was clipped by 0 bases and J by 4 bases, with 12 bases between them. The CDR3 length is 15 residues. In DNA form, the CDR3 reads TGTGCCAGCAGCTTAGCGGGAAGGGTGGGCACTGAAGCTTTCTTT. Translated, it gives CASSLAGRVGTEAFF.